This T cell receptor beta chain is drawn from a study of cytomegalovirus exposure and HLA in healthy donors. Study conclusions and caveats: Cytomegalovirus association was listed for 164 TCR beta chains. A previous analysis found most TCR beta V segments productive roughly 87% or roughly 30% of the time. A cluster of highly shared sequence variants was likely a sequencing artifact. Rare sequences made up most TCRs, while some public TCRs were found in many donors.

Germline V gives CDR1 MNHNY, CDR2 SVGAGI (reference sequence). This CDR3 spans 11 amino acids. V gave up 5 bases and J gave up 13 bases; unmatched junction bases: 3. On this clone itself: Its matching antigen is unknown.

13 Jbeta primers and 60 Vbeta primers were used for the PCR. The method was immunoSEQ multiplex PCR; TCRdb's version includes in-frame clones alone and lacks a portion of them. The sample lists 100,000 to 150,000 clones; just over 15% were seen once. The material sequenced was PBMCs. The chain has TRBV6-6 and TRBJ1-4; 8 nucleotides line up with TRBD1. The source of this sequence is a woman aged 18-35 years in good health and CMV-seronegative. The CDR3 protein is CASSGTGGLFF. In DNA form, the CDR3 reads TGTGCCAGCAGTGGGACAGGTGGACTGTTTTTT.